The 19 T cell receptor beta chains below were found in one sample sequenced in a study of persistence of HIV-infected CD4 T cells (TCRdb year 2020). The treatment or condition label, as the study defines it: suppressive antiretroviral therapy. Cells were stimulated with anti-CD3/anti-CD28 magnetic beads as a nonspecific positive control representing the CD4+ T cell repertoire. Responding CD4+ T cells were sorted by upregulation of both CD40 ligand and CD69. No antigen is known for these receptors. TCRbeta repertoires were sequenced from genomic DNA with the immunoSEQ hsTCRB assay version 4 in survey mode. As stored in TCRdb, this immuneACCESS dataset retains in-frame rearrangements with V and J assigned. A fraction of the clones does not appear; measured against another copy, unresolved V genes explain less than half of the discrepancy, and the remainder lacks a known reason. Counted in this sample were under 50,000 clones; about 87% of them appeared once. The ten largest make up around 3.4% of the sample.

Sequencing used CD4+ T cells sorted from PBMCs after roughly 17-hour stimulation, obtained from a patient who received antiretroviral therapy. This specimen's cell subset or site label, interpreted: CD40L+CD69+ CD4 T cells responding to anti-CD3/anti-CD28 beads, representing the overall repertoire. These receptors originate from an adult woman with HIV who was CMV-seropositive.

The rearrangement links TRBV28 to TRBJ1-2; TRBD1 might be the D (5 bases). The CDR3 extends over 12 amino acids. V shed 3 bases and J shed 5 bases, with 7 bases lying between them. In germline, CDR1 is MDHEN, CDR2 SYDVKM. The CDR3 DNA sequence: TGTGCCAGCAGTTTTAGGGGTTATGGCTACACCTTC. This codes for CASSFRGYGYTF.

The CDR3 coding sequence is TGTGCCAGCAGCCGATACCGGGACAGGGGGTCCAGCTCCTACGAGCAGTACTTC. Protein sequence: CASSRYRDRGSSSYEQYF. The chain combines TRBV7-9 with TRBJ2-7; TRBD1 aligns across 11 bases. Germline lookup yields CDR1 SEHNR and CDR2 FQNEAQ (reference sequence). The CDR3 is 18 amino acids. The trim removed 5 bases at V and 0 bases at J, leaving 12 bases unmatched.

V usage is TRBV24-1 and J usage is TRBJ2-5; D remains ambiguous. This CDR3 has 15 residues. Germline lookup yields CDR1 KGHDR and CDR2 SFDVKD. Trimming left V 3 bases short and J 3 bases short, with 13 bases between. The CDR3 protein is CATSDRRSPKETQYF. The CDR3 bases are TGTGCCACCAGTGATCGACGGTCGCCGAAAGAGACCCAGTACTTC.

The rearrangement joins TRBV19 to TRBJ1-1; perhaps TRBD1 as D (5 bases). The CDR3 runs to 13 residues. Germline CDR1 is LNHDA and CDR2 is SQIVND (reference sequence). V gave up 3 bases and J gave up 6 bases, with 11 bases separating them. The CDR3 region is CASSMGPTSEAFF. Written as DNA, the CDR3 is TGTGCCAGTAGTATGGGACCTACCTCTGAAGCTTTCTTT.

The chain recombines TRBV12-3 or TRBV12-4 with TRBJ1-1; possibly TRBD1 for D (5 bases). The CDR3 covers 13 residues. The V end lost 5 bases, the J end lost 2 bases, and 9 bases lay between the germline ends. DNA for the CDR3: TGTGCCAGCAGTCCGGGGCTTAACACTGAAGCTTTCTTT. Translated: CASSPGLNTEAFF.

The V call is TRBV5-1, the J call TRBJ1-1, with D possibly matching TRBD1 (5 bases). Looked up from germline, CDR1 is SGHRS and CDR2 is YFSETQ. The length of the CDR3 is 15 residues. Deletions cut 1 base from V and 11 bases from J, with 21 bases between. The CDR3 DNA sequence: TGCGCCAGCAGCTTGCCGAAGGCGGGCGGGGGTGGGGCTTTCTTT. It codes for CASSLPKAGGGGAFF.

The chain joins TRBV30 to TRBJ2-7; unclear D gene. In germline, CDR1 is GTSNPN, CDR2 SVGIG (reference sequence). The CDR3 totals 11 residues. Trimming shortened V by 0 bases and J by 0 bases, and 0 bases separated the two germline ends. CDR3 residues: CAWSVSYEQYF. The CDR3 region has the DNA TGTGCCTGGAGTGTCTCCTACGAGCAGTACTTC.

This clone was detected once. The chain combines TRBV5-1 with TRBJ2-7; 8 nucleotides agree with TRBD2. V lost 0 bases and J lost 5; bases outside the gene matches: 7. Germline assignment: CDR1 SGHRS and CDR2 YFSETQ. This CDR3 has 15 amino acids. The CDR3: CASSLGGREANEQYF. In DNA, the CDR3 is TGCGCCAGCAGCTTGGGAGGGCGGGAGGCCAACGAGCAGTACTTC.

CDR3 loop: CASSEGTGGPDTQYF. The CDR3 DNA follows: TGTGCCAGCAGTGAAGGGACAGGGGGCCCAGATACGCAGTATTTT. The chain recombines TRBV6-1 with TRBJ2-3, with 11 bases that match TRBD1. The CDR3 is made up of 15 amino acids. The junction had 1 base not matched to a gene; V was cut back by 1 base and J by 4 bases. Germline CDR1 MNHNS, CDR2 SASEGT.

The chain uses TRBV10-3 and TRBJ1-3; a weak D match, TRBD1 (5 bases). CDR1 and CDR2 (germline): ENHRY, SYGVKD. The CDR3 is 18 residues long. Trimming stripped 4 bases from V and 0 bases from J, with 19 bases between. CDR3 loop: CAISGTLQLINSGNTIYF. The CDR3 coding sequence is TGTGCCATCAGTGGGACATTACAGCTAATCAACTCTGGAAACACCATATATTTT.

The rearrangement uses TRBV7-8 and TRBJ1-2, with D perhaps TRBD1 (5 bases). The CDR3 is 15 amino acids. Trimming shortened V by 5 bases and J by 0 bases, and 13 bases separated the two germline ends. Germline CDR1 reads SGHVS; CDR2 reads FQNEAQ. The CDR3 here is CASSLGRVTNYGYTF. DNA of the CDR3: TGTGCCAGCAGCCTGGGACGGGTTACTAACTATGGCTACACCTTC. Based on the CDR3 plus reference TRBV7-8 and TRBJ1-2, the full variable domain is GAGVSQSPRYKVAKRGQDVALRCDPISGHVSLFWYQQALGQGPEFLTYFQNEAQLDKSGLPSDRFFAERPEGSVSTLKIQRTQQEDSAVYLCASSLGRVTNYGYTFGSGTRLTVV.

The J gene is TRBJ1-1, the V gene TRBV19, with 8 bases identical to TRBD1. With V trimmed by 4 bases and J by 1 base, 5 bases remained unmatched. Germline CDR1 is LNHDA and CDR2 is SQIVND (reference sequence). This CDR3 comprises 15 residues. The CDR3 reads CASSNDRGGNTEAFF. The CDR3 nucleotides read TGTGCCAGTAGTAACGACAGGGGTGGGAACACTGAAGCTTTCTTT.

The rearrangement joins TRBV4-3 to TRBJ2-7, with D unresolved. The CDR3 is 16 amino acids. The germline V and J ends were trimmed by 0 bases and 4 bases, with 16 bases remaining between them. Germline V gives CDR1 LGHNA, CDR2 YSLEER. Here the CDR3 DNA reads TGCGCCAGCAGCCAAGAGTTGGGCGGTGGGGATTACGAGCAGTACTTC. It specifies CASSQELGGGDYEQYF.

This chain uses TRBV20-1 with TRBJ1-2, with D hard to call. Germline-derived CDR1 and CDR2 are DFQATT and SNEGSKA (reference sequence). V lost 3 bases and J lost 6, with 11 bases in between. The CDR3 extends over 12 amino acids. This CDR3 is CSASITTHGYTF. CDR3 nucleotide sequence: TGCAGTGCTAGTATCACGACTCATGGCTACACCTTC.

The chain has TRBV3-1 (or the pseudogene TRBV3-2) and TRBJ2-1; 10 nucleotides align to TRBD2. J lost 4 bases, V lost 4 bases, and 1 base had no gene match. Germline V gene sequence: CDR1 LGHDT, CDR2 YNNKEL (reference sequence). CDR3 length: 14 amino acids. The CDR3 region is CASSLLAGYNEQFF. Written as DNA, the CDR3 is TGTGCCAGCAGCCTACTAGCGGGATACAATGAGCAGTTCTTC.

J is TRBJ1-4 and V is TRBV2, with D uncertain. The CDR3 has 11 amino acids. Germline V lookup: CDR1 SNHLY, CDR2 FYNNEI. Trimming shortened V by 6 bases and J by 3 bases, and 2 bases separated the two germline ends. CDR3 loop: CASSANEKLFF. CDR3 DNA sequence: TGTGCCAGCAGCGCTAATGAAAAACTGTTTTTT.

The J gene is TRBJ1-1, the V gene TRBV10-1, with 8 bases lining up with TRBD1. With 2 bases clipped from V and 4 bases from J, the junction kept 6 bases outside the gene matches. This CDR3 contains 15 residues. CDR1 is WNHNN and CDR2 is SYGVQD in the germline V gene (reference sequence). In DNA, the CDR3 is TGCGCCAGCAGTGAGGCAGGGGGCAGGATCACTGAAGCTTTCTTT. It specifies CASSEAGGRITEAFF.

This chain connects TRBV9 to TRBJ1-5; tentative D call: TRBD1 (6 bases). This CDR3 is 15 amino acids long. With 3 bases removed from V and 6 bases from J, the gap between germline ends came to 16 bases. Germline-derived CDR1 and CDR2 are SGDLS and YYNGEE. CDR3 in amino acids: CASSASTGGFQPQHF. DNA of the CDR3: TGTGCCAGCAGCGCATCCACGGGGGGCTTTCAGCCCCAGCATTTT.

V and J are TRBV3-1 (or the pseudogene TRBV3-2) and TRBJ1-5, with D possibly matching TRBD1 (6 bases). Between the trimmed V and J ends, which lost 4 bases and 0 bases, there was a span of 13 bases. There are 16 residues in the CDR3. CDR1 LGHDT and CDR2 YNNKEL come from the germline V gene (reference sequence). The CDR3, as DNA: TGTGCCAGCAGCCCGGACAGCCGCTATAGCAATCAGCCCCAGCATTTT. Its translation: CASSPDSRYSNQPQHF.